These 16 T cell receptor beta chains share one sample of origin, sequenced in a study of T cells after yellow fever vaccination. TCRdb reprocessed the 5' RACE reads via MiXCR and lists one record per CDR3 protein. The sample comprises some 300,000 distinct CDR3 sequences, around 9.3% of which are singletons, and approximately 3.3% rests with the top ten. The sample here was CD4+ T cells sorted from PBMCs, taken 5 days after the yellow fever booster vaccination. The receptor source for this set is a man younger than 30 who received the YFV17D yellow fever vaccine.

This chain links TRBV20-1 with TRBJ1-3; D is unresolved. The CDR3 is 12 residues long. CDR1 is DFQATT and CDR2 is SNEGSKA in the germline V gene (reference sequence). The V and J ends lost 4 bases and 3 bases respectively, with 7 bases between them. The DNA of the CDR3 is TGCAGTGCTACTGGGAGTGGAAACACCATATATTTT. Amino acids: CSATGSGNTIYF.

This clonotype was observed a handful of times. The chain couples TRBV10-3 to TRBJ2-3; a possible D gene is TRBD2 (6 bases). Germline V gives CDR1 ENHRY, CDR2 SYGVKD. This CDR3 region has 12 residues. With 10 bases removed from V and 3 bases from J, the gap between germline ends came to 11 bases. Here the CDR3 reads CATRDLTDTQYF. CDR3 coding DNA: TGTGCCACGCGGGACTTGACAGATACGCAGTATTTT.

Written as DNA, the CDR3 is TGCAGTGCTCCCCTAGCGGGGGGGACCACAGATACGCAGTATTTT. This translates into CSAPLAGGTTDTQYF. The rearrangement joins TRBV20-1 to TRBJ2-3, with 12 bases aligning to TRBD2. CDR3 length: 15 residues. J gave up 2 bases and V 5 bases, and 5 bases lay outside the gene matches. Germline CDR1 reads DFQATT; CDR2 reads SNEGSKA (reference sequence).

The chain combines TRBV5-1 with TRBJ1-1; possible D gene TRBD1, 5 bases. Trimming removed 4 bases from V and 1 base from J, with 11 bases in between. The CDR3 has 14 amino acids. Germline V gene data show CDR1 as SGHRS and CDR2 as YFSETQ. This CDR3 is CASSGAPGNTEAFF. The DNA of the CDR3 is TGCGCCAGCAGCGGGGCCCCAGGGAACACTGAAGCTTTCTTT.

CDR3 DNA: TGTGCCAGCAGCCAAGAAGTGATAGGGGTCGAGACCCAGTACTTC. Amino acid sequence: CASSQEVIGVETQYF. The V gene is TRBV3-1, the J gene TRBJ2-5, with D possibly being TRBD1 (5 bases). The CDR3 runs 15 residues. The germline CDR1 and CDR2 sequences are LGHDT and YNNKEL (reference sequence). Deletions cut 0 bases from V and 5 bases from J, with 13 bases between.

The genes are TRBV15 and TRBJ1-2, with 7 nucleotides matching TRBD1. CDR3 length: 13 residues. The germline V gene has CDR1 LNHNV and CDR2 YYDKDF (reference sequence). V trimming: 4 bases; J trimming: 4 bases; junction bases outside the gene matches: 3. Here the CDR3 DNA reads TGTGCCACCAGCACCAGGGGGGTCTATGGCTACACCTTC. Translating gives CATSTRGVYGYTF. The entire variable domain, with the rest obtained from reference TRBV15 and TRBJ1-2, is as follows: DAMVIQNPRYQVTQFGKPVTLSCSQTLNHNVMYWYQQKSSQAPKLLFHYYDKDFNNEADTPDNFQSRRPNTSFCFLDIRSPGLGDTAMYLCATSTRGVYGYTFGSGTRLTVV.

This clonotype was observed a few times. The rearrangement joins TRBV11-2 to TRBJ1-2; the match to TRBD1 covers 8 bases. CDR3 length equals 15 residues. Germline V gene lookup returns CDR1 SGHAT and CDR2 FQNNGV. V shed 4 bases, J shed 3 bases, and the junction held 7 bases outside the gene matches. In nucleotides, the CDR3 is TGTGCCAGCAGCTCAACAGGGGGTAGATACTATGGCTACACCTTC. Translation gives CASSSTGGRYYGYTF.

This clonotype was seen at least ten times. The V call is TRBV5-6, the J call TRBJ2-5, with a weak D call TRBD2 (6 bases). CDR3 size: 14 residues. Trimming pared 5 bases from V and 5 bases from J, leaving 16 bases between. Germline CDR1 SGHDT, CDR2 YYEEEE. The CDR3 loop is CASRPAGGAETQYF. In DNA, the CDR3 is TGTGCCAGCAGGCCCGCCGGAGGGGCGGAGACCCAGTACTTC. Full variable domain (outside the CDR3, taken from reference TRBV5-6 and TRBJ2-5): DAGVTQSPTHLIKTRGQQVTLRCSPKSGHDTVSWYQQALGQGPQFIFQYYEEEERQRGNFPDRFSGHQFPNYSSELNVNALLLGDSALYLCASRPAGGAETQYFGPGTRLLVL.

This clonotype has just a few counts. This CDR3 reads CASSLRAGQDYGYTF. CDR3 DNA sequence: TGTGCCAGCAGCTTAAGGGCGGGACAGGATTATGGCTACACCTTC. This sequence joins TRBV7-2 and TRBJ1-2; 8 nucleotides align to TRBD1. The CDR3 extends over 15 amino acids. Trimming took 2 bases from V and 5 from J; bases not matched to a gene: 7. In germline, CDR1 is SGHTA, CDR2 FQGNSA.

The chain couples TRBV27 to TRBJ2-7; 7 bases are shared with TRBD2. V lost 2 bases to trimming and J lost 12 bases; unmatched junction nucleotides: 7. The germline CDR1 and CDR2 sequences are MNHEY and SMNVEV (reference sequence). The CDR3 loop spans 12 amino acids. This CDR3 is CASSLIAGPLYF. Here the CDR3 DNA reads TGTGCCAGCAGTTTAATAGCGGGCCCGCTGTACTTC.

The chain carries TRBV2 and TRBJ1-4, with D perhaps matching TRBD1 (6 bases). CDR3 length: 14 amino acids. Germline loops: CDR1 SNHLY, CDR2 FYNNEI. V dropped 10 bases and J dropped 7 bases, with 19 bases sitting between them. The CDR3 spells CATHGGGALEKLFF. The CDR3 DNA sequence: TGTGCCACCCACGGAGGGGGGGCGCTTGAAAAACTGTTTTTT.

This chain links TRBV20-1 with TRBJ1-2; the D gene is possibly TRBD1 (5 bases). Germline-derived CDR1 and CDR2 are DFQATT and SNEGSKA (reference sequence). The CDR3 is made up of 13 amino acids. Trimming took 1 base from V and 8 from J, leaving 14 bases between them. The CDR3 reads CSARVARVGGYTF. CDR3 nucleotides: TGCAGTGCTAGAGTAGCCAGGGTGGGCGGCTACACCTTC.

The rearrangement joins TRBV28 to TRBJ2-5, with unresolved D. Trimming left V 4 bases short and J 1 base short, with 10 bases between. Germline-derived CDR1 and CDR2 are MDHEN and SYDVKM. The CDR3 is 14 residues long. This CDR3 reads CASSSAATQETQYF. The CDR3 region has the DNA TGTGCCAGCAGTTCGGCAGCCACCCAAGAGACCCAGTACTTC.

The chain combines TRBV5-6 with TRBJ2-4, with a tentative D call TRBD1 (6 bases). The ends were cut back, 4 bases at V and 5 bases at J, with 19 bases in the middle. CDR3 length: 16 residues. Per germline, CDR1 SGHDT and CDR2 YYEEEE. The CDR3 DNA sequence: TGTGCCAGCAGCCCAGGATGGGGGCGCTTCGAAAACATTCAGTACTTC. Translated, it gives CASSPGWGRFENIQYF.

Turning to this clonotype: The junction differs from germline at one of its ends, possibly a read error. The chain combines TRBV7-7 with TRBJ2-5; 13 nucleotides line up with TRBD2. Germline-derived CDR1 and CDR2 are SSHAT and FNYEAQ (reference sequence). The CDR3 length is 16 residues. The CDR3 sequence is CASSWGLAGSQETQYF. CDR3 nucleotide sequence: TGTGCTAGCAGCTGGGGACTAGCGGGGTCTCAAGAGACCCAGTACTTC.

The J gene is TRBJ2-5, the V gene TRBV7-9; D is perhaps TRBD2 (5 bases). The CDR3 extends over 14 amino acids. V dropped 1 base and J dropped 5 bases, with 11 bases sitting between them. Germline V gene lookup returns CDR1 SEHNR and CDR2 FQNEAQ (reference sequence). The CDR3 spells CASSLVWGAETQYF. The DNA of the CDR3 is TGTGCCAGCAGCTTAGTTTGGGGAGCGGAGACCCAGTACTTC.